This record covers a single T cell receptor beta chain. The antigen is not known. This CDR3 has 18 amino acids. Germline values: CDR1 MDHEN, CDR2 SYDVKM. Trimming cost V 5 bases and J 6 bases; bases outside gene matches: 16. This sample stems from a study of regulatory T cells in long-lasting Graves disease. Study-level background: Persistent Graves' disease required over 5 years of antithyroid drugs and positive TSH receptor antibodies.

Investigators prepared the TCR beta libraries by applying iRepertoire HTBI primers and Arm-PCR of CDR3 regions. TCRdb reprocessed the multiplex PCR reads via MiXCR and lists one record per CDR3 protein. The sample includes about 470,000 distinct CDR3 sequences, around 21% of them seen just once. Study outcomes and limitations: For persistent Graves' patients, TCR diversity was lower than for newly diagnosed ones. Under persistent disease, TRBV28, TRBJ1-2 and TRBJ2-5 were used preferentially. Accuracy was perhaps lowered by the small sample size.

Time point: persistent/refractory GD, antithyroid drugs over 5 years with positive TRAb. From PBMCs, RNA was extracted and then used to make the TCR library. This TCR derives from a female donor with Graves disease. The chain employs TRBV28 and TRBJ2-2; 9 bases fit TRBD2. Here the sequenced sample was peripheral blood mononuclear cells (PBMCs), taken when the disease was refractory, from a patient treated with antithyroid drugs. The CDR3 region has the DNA TGTGCCAGCAGTCCCTATTGGCGGGAGGGCCCGGACGCCGGGGAGCTGTTTTTT. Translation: CASSPYWREGPDAGELFF.